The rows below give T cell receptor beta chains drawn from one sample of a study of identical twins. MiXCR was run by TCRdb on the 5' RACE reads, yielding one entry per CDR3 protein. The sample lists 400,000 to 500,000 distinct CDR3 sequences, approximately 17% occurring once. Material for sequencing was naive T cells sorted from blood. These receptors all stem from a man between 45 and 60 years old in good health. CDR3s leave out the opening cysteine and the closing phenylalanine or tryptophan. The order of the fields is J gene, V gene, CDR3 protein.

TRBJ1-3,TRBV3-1,ASAADNSGNTIY
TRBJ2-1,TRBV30,AWRGTGGAYNEQF
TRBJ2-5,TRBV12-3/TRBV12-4,ASSPRLRQETQY
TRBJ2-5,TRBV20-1,SARDGAGGEETQY
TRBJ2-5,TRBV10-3,AISESSRGGETQY
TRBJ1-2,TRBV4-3,ASSQDEGIPRGYT
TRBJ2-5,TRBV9,ASSVEPAGGQETQY
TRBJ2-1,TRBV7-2,ASSPGLAVGQSNEQF
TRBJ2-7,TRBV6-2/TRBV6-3,ASSYWRMVEQY
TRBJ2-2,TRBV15,ATSREPRFTGELF
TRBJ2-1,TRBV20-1,SARDTLAAYNEQF
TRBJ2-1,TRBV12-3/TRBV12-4,ASTLGGGSLTF
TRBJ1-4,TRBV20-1,SAREGALEKLF
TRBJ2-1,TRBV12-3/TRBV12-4,ASSRGSGRRYNEQF
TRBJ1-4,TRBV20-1,SAHPGGTNEKLF
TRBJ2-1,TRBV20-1,SANAANYNEQF
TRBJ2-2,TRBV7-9,ASSSWAGANTGELF
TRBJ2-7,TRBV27,ASSLLWTGRSYEQY
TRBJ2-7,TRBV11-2,ASSPWTVPSYEQY
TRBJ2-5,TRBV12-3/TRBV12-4,ASSRLNERETQY
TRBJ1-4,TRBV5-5,ASSTGQGRDEKLF
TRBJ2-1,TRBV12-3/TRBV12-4,ASSITGLTYNEQF
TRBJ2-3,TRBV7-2,ASSLVVEDTQY
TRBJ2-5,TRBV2,ASSDVGQETQY
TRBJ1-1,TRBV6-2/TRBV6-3,ASSYSITRGPTEAF
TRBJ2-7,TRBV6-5,ASSYRDRHSYEQY
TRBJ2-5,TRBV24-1,ATSDYRGEETQY
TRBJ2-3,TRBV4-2,ASSPSGREADTQY
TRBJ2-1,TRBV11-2,ASGWGGRSYNEQF
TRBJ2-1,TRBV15,ATSGNPYNEQF
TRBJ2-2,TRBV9,ASSVGGLAGATGELF
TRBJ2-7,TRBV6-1,AGVQGGPLSYEQY
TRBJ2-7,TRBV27,ASSFGTQLYHEQY
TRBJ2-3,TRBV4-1,ASSQGIAYGRSTDTQY
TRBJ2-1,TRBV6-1,ASARSGGYNEQF
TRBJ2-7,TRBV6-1,ASRRQGATSYEQY
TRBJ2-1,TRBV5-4,ASSLRAGGPYNEQF
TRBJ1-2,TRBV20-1,SARFRDKLNYGYT
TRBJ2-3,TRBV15,ATRNRGGSTDTQY
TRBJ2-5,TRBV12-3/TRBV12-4,ASSLAGLAGGQETQY
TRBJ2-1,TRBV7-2,ASSLGEINEQF
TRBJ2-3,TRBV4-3,ASSPFTGYPTDTQY
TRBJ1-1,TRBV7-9,ASSSTSDRLTNTEAF
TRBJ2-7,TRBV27,ASSSGGGGTYEQY
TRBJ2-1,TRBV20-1,SALLAGELYEQF
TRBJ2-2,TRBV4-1,ASSQLPRGAGELF
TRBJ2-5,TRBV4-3,ASSQDLGGRQETQY
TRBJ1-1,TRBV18,ASSRGRDTEAF
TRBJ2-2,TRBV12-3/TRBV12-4,ASNVNTGELF
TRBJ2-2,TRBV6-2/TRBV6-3,ASSRLRVNTGELF
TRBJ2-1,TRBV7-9,ASSLIQRTSGNNEQF
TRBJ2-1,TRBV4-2,ASSQEVRSHEQF
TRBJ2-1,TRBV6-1,ASSEERGQRNNEQF
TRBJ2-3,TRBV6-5,ASSYSTARAWDPDTQY